A selection of T cell receptor beta chains follows, all from one sample in a study of blood T cell repertoires in COVID-19. Profiled with immunoSEQ multiplex PCR; TCRdb holds only in-frame clones, not every one. Here the sample spans some 83,000 clones, approximately 79% being singletons. Sequences were obtained from peripheral blood. The receptors come from an elderly woman with acute or convalescent COVID-19. Both conserved end residues are part of each CDR3.

v_gene	j_gene	CDR3aa
TRBV5-1	TRBJ2-7	CASSPQESRGVQYF
TRBV6-6	TRBJ1-1	CATESGGGNTEAFF
TRBV5-6	TRBJ1-1	CASSPGTGSMNTEAFF
TRBV6-2/TRBV6-3	TRBJ1-1	CASSHRGNTEAFF
TRBV24-1	TRBJ1-5	CATSDATVDQPQHF
TRBV4-3	TRBJ1-1	CASSQRAGGYTEAFF
TRBV4-3	TRBJ2-1	CPRRRPLGAGGSDEQFF
TRBV4-3	TRBJ1-1	CASSRSETNEAFF
TRBV4-2	TRBJ2-5	CASRRGQETQYF
TRBV3-1/TRBV3-2	TRBJ1-5	CASSQNPSQSQPQHF
TRBV27	TRBJ2-3	CASSFTGGRVQDTQYF
TRBV4-1	TRBJ1-5	CASSQEGRGSNQPQHF
TRBV6-5	TRBJ1-5	CASQQGSGHQPQHF
TRBV7-2	TRBJ1-6	CASSLEGNRALSYSPLHF
TRBV7-6	TRBJ1-3	CASSLGSFRRAGNTIYF
TRBV7-8	TRBJ1-5	CASSLRVAGDGQPQHF
TRBV20-1	TRBJ2-3	CSARTGDTQYF
TRBV18	TRBJ1-2	CASSPGGTGIGRGYTF
TRBV7-9	TRBJ1-2	CASRAGTGNEYGYTF
TRBV11-2	TRBJ1-2	CASSSYEVGPYNYGYTF
TRBV6-2/TRBV6-3	TRBJ2-3	CASSYIGLAGDTDTQYF
TRBV3-1/TRBV3-2	TRBJ1-2	CASRPLTGGAGYTF
TRBV28	TRBJ1-5	CASRYPEDYNQPQHF
TRBV11-3	TRBJ1-1	CASSPGGLITEAFF
TRBV7-9	TRBJ2-3	CASSLVQSGGRLDTQYF
TRBV25-1	TRBJ1-2	CASSYHGGNYGYTF
TRBV10-3	TRBJ1-2	CAIGGVNYGYTF
TRBV6-1	TRBJ1-2	CASSATRTGSYYGYTF
TRBV15	TRBJ2-1	CAAVRADEQFF
TRBV7-2	TRBJ1-2	CASSPMGTGYGYTF
TRBV11-1	TRBJ2-4	CASSLSLAPRYF
TRBV11-2	TRBJ1-1	CASSFGSATEAFF
TRBV19	TRBJ2-5	CASSIAGGPRETQYF
TRBV6-5	TRBJ1-5	CASSRDRVQPQHF
TRBV28	TRBJ2-6	CASSLIRRASGANVLTF
TRBV19	TRBJ1-5	CASSITGGPHQPQHF
TRBV7-9	TRBJ1-2	CASSPAPGRGYDGYTF
TRBV4-3	TRBJ1-2	CASSQEFSWDRALLSNYGYTF
TRBV5-5	TRBJ1-2	CASSRTGGYGYTF
TRBV10-3	TRBJ1-5	CAISSGTGTPSGQPQHF